Detailed here is one TCR beta chain. Its antigen is as yet unknown. The entry originates in a study of vaccination and CD4 T cells after COVID-19. Germline-derived CDR1 and CDR2 are KGHSH and LQKENI. This CDR3 has 14 residues. The V gene end was trimmed by 2 bases and the J gene end by 2 bases; junction bases not matched to a gene: 2. The treatment: roughly 11-day PBMC culture with coronavirus spike peptide pools or control peptides (ViraFEST assay). The study sequenced cultured CD4+ T cell DNA using the Oncomine TCR Beta short-read assay. Via MiXCR, TCRdb re-called the PCR reads, giving one row per CDR3 protein. The sample lists almost 15,000 distinct CDR3 sequences, roughly a fifth occurring once.

The source material was CD4+ T cells from blood, cultured in vitro, sampled before SARS-CoV-2 vaccination. This TCR derives from a human donor who received a COVID-19 vaccine. This chain joins TRBV18 and TRBJ2-7; 8 nucleotides line up with TRBD1. CDR3 bases: TGTGCCAGCTCACCAACCAGGGGGCCCTACGAGCAGTACTTC. Its protein is CASSPTRGPYEQYF.